This is a list of T cell receptor beta chains from one sample in a study of blood T cell repertoires in COVID-19. Some clones are missing from TCRdb's copy, which holds only in-frame ones; the method was immunoSEQ multiplex PCR. The sample gives some 350,000 clones, more than 70% of which show up once; 2.5% to 3% is in the top ten. Material for sequencing was peripheral blood. Receptor source: a young man with active or convalescent COVID-19. CDR3s leave out the opening cysteine and the closing phenylalanine or tryptophan. Size is omitted from some rows. Given values are once, few, many or a class for expanded clones.

V	J	size	CDR3
TRBV5-6	TRBJ2-7	-	ASFRGSPYEQY
TRBV4-1	TRBJ2-5	-	ASTLGRTGRETQY
TRBV6-2/TRBV6-3	TRBJ2-1	-	ASSYGAAGGDNEQF
TRBV15	TRBJ2-3	-	ATSGRQGSTDTQY
TRBV7-9	TRBJ1-5	once	ASSIGQGNQPQH
TRBV7-9	TRBJ1-6	few	ASSPTGQPLH
TRBV7-6	TRBJ1-6	once	ASSSTTGGIGSPLH
TRBV7-9	TRBJ1-2	-	ASSLSGTDGYT
TRBV5-1	TRBJ2-2	-	ASSWGLAGAGGELF
TRBV6-5	TRBJ2-1	-	ASSYSPGGAYNEQF
TRBV7-9	TRBJ2-7	-	ASSLRESYEQY
TRBV4-2	TRBJ2-5	-	ASSHIQGWQETQY
TRBV5-1	TRBJ2-1	-	ASSLAGFNEQF
TRBV6-5	TRBJ2-3	few	ASTAGPTDTQY
TRBV4-3	TRBJ1-1	-	ASRPGGPNTEAF
TRBV20-1	TRBJ2-3	-	SAGDEDTQY
TRBV23-1	TRBJ1-2	-	VSSHSSLDRGVNYGYT
TRBV11-3	TRBJ2-2	once	ASSQKLGRGPSGELF
TRBV6-6	TRBJ2-7	-	ASNLVVGAGEQY
TRBV19	TRBJ1-1	-	ASSNSMNTEAF
TRBV27	TRBJ1-2	-	ASSLHQANYGYT
TRBV18	TRBJ2-7	-	ASSPQDRTYEQY
TRBV2	TRBJ1-2	-	ASSERPWGGYGYT
TRBV9	TRBJ2-2	-	ASSGSSANTGELF
TRBV7-2	TRBJ1-2	-	ASIGRGNYGYT
TRBV15	TRBJ2-1	-	ATSRDLLGGVENEQF
TRBV10-3	TRBJ2-5	-	ATSLLGGREETQY
TRBV6-2/TRBV6-3	TRBJ2-3	few	ASSTPRDLTDTQY
TRBV10-3	TRBJ2-3	once	AIGGRGQVTDTQY
TRBV5-1	TRBJ2-7	-	ASSLGTGYEQY
TRBV6-6	TRBJ1-1	-	ASSYSAGDTEAF
TRBV7-2	TRBJ2-7	-	ASSVGNYEQY
TRBV27	TRBJ2-1	-	ASSLGTGKWDEQF
TRBV4-3	TRBJ2-7	-	ASSQDLGLVTYEQY
TRBV5-1	TRBJ1-4	-	ASSLEGGRSEKLF
TRBV28	TRBJ2-5	-	AHSSGSRPETQY
TRBV4-3	TRBJ1-1	-	ASSPTGGNTEAF
TRBV28	TRBJ2-7	-	ASSFARGGGEQY
TRBV5-4	TRBJ2-2	-	ASSLLAGELF
TRBV9	TRBJ2-2	few	ASSVGVSLTGELF